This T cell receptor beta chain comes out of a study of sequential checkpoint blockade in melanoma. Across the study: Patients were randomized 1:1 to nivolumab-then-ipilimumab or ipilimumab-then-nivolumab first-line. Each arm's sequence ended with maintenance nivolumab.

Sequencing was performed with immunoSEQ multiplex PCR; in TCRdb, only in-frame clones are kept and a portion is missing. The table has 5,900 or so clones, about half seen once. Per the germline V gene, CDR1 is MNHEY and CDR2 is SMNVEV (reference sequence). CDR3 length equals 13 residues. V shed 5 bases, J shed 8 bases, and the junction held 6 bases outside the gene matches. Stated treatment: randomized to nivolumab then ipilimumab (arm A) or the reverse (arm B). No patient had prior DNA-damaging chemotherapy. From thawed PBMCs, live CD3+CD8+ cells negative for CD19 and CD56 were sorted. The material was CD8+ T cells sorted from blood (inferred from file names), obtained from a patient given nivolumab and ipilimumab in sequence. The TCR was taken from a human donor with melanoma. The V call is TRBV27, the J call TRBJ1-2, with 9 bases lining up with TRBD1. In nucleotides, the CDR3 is TGTGCCAGCAGTCCAACAGGGGGCAAGGGCTACACCTTC. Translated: CASSPTGGKGYTF.